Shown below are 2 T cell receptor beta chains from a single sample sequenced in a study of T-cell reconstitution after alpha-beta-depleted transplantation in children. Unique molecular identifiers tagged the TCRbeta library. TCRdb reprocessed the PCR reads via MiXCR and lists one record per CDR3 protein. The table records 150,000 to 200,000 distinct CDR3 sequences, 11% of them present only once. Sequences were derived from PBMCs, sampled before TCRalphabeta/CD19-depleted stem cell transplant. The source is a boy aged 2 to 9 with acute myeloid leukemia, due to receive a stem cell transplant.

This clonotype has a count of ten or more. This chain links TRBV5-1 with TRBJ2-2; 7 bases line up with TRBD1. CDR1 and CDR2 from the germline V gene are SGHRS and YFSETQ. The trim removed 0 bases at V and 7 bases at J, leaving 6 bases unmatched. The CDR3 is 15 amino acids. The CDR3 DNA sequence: TGCGCCAGCAGCTTGGAGGGGGCGAGAATCGGGGAGCTGTTTTTT. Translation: CASSLEGARIGELFF.

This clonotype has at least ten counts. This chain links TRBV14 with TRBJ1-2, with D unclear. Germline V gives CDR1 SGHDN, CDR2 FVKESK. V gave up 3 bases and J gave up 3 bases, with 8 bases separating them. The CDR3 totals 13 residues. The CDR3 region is CASSQVGDYGYTF. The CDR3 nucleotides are TGTGCCAGCAGCCAGGTGGGAGACTATGGCTACACCTTC.